The 22 T cell receptor beta chains in this list originate from one sample, sequenced in a study of blood T cell repertoires in COVID-19. Produced via immunoSEQ multiplex PCR; TCRdb's table is partial and in-frame only. Seen here are about 76,000 clones, 90% to 95% observed once, and the top ten hold under 6.5%. The material sequenced was peripheral blood. All receptors derive from a human donor in a cohort sampled during active COVID-19.

The rearrangement joins TRBV5-1 to TRBJ2-7; 9 nucleotides match TRBD1. V lost 0 bases, J lost 5 bases, and 15 bases stayed unmatched. In germline, CDR1 is SGHRS, CDR2 YFSETQ. The CDR3 consists of 18 residues. CDR3 sequence (DNA): TGCGCCAGCAGCTTGGATTTGACCCGGACAGGGGCTGGCCACGAGCAGTACTTC. Its translation is CASSLDLTRTGAGHEQYF.

This clone was seen a single time. The chain carries TRBV7-9 and TRBJ2-7, with D perhaps TRBD2 (5 bases). V shed 1 base and J shed 0 bases, with 10 bases lying between them. The CDR3 runs to 15 residues. The germline V gene encodes CDR1 SEHNR and CDR2 FQNEAQ (reference sequence). The CDR3 reads CASSLGDGSSYEQYF. DNA of the CDR3: TGTGCCAGCAGCTTAGGGGATGGGAGCTCCTACGAGCAGTACTTC.

The CDR3 region has the DNA TGTGCCATCGTGCGGGACAGAAAATACGAGCAGTACTTC. Residues: CAIVRDRKYEQYF. V gene TRBV6-5 combines with J gene TRBJ2-7, with a tentative D call TRBD1 (7 bases). The germline V gene encodes CDR1 MNHEY and CDR2 SVGAGI. CDR3 length equals 13 residues. Trimming stripped 10 bases from V and 4 bases from J, with 17 bases between.

CDR3 sequence (DNA): TGTGCCAGCTCACCAGGACAGACCACCTACGAGCAGTACTTC. It is translated as CASSPGQTTYEQYF. V is TRBV18 and J is TRBJ2-7; tentatively, D is TRBD1 (6 bases). There are 14 residues in the CDR3. Germline CDR1 is KGHSH and CDR2 is LQKENI. Trimming pared 2 bases from V and 2 bases from J, leaving 10 bases between.

This clone was counted a single time. The rearrangement joins TRBV7-2 to TRBJ1-2; no clear D gene. V lost 4 bases, J lost 5 bases, and 11 bases lay in between. This CDR3 has 13 residues. Germline loops: CDR1 SGHTA, CDR2 FQGNSA. CDR3 amino acids: CASSSPPGYGYTF. DNA for the CDR3: TGTGCCAGCAGCTCCCCTCCGGGTTATGGCTACACCTTC. Filled out from reference TRBV7-2 and TRBJ1-2, the complete variable domain reads GAGVSQSPSNKVTEKGKDVELRCDPISGHTALYWYRQSLGQGLEFLIYFQGNSAPDKSGLPSDRFSAERTGGSVSTLTIQRTQQEDSAVYLCASSSPPGYGYTFGSGTRLTVV.

This clone was detected only once. This chain links TRBV6-6 with TRBJ1-4; D is unresolved. V gave up 7 bases and J gave up 7 bases, with 13 bases separating them. The CDR3 sequence is 13 residues long. Germline CDR1 MNHNY, CDR2 SVGAGI (reference sequence). In nucleotides, the CDR3 is TGTGCCAGCACTACGGGTGGTAGTGAAAAACTGTTTTTT. Amino acid sequence: CASTTGGSEKLFF.

V gene TRBV18 combines with J gene TRBJ1-6; D gene unclear. CDR1 and CDR2 (germline): KGHSH, LQKENI. The germline V and J ends were trimmed by 3 bases and 3 bases, with 9 bases remaining between them. The CDR3 spans 15 residues. CDR3 DNA sequence: TGTGCCAGCTCACCCATGGCTGGCTATAATTCACCCCTCCACTTT. As protein: CASSPMAGYNSPLHF.

V and J are TRBV7-3 and TRBJ2-2; D is ambiguous. CDR3 length equals 15 residues. The ends were cut back, 4 bases at V and 3 bases at J, with 12 bases in the middle. The germline gives CDR1 SGHTA, CDR2 FQGTGA. CDR3 coding DNA: TGTGCCAGCAGCTGGGCCCCCCCTGACACCGGGGAGCTGTTTTTT. Protein: CASSWAPPDTGELFF.

V and J are TRBV18 and TRBJ1-4, with a tentative D call TRBD1 (5 bases). Trimming cost V 0 bases and J 4 bases, with 6 bases left between them. In germline, CDR1 is KGHSH, CDR2 LQKENI. The CDR3 has 14 amino acids. The CDR3 coding sequence is TGTGCCAGCTCACCACCAGGGGTTAATGAAAAACTGTTTTTT. Translation gives CASSPPGVNEKLFF.

The J gene is TRBJ2-3, the V gene TRBV5-1; tentatively, D is TRBD2 (6 bases). Per germline, CDR1 SGHRS and CDR2 YFSETQ. The CDR3 has 16 amino acids. Trimming stripped 5 bases from V and 0 bases from J, with 16 bases between. The CDR3 here is CASRPLGGLSTDTQYF. The CDR3 region has the DNA TGCGCCAGCAGACCCCTCGGGGGACTCAGCACAGATACGCAGTATTTT.

The chain links TRBV3-1 (or the pseudogene TRBV3-2) to TRBJ1-1, with 10 bases lining up with TRBD1. J was trimmed by 4 bases and V by 2 bases; bases with no gene match: 4. This CDR3 has 15 residues. The V gene's germline CDR1 is LGHDT and CDR2 YNNKEL (reference sequence). In nucleotides, the CDR3 is TGTGCCAGCAGCCAACGGGACAGGGGTATCACTGAAGCTTTCTTT. Protein sequence: CASSQRDRGITEAFF.

This sequence joins TRBV13 and TRBJ2-3; 7 nucleotides align to TRBD1. V shed 5 bases, J shed 3 bases, and the junction held 5 bases outside the gene matches. The CDR3 runs 14 residues. Germline CDR1 reads PRHDT; CDR2 reads FYEKMQ (reference sequence). CDR3 in amino acids: CASSITGVTDTQYF. The CDR3 nucleotides are TGTGCCAGCAGCATAACAGGGGTGACAGATACGCAGTATTTT. Based on the CDR3 plus reference TRBV13 and TRBJ2-3, the full variable domain is AAGVIQSPRHLIKEKRETATLKCYPIPRHDTVYWYQQGPGQDPQFLISFYEKMQSDKGSIPDRFSAQQFSDYHSELNMSSLELGDSALYFCASSITGVTDTQYFGPGTRLTVL.

The V and J genes are TRBV5-1 and TRBJ2-3, with TRBD1 matching over 11 bases. Germline trimming cut 4 bases from V and 8 bases from J; bases unmatched to any gene: 9. The CDR3 spans 15 residues. Looked up from germline, CDR1 is SGHRS and CDR2 is YFSETQ. In DNA, the CDR3 is TGCGCCAGCAGCACCGGACAGGGGGCGTTTGGTACGCAGTATTTT. Protein product: CASSTGQGAFGTQYF.

The chain uses TRBV19 and TRBJ1-2, with 9 bases fitting TRBD1. From germline, CDR1 is LNHDA and CDR2 SQIVND (reference sequence). The CDR3 consists of 12 residues. The V segment lost 10 bases and the J segment 8 bases; nucleotides outside the gene matches: 8. For the CDR3, the DNA is TGTGCCACCCTGGGACAGGGATTAGGCTACACCTTC. Its translation is CATLGQGLGYTF.

The chain couples TRBV6-5 to TRBJ1-5; 7 nucleotides agree with TRBD1. There are 15 residues in the CDR3. Germline loops: CDR1 MNHEY, CDR2 SVGAGI. Trimming took 4 bases from V and 2 from J; bases not matched to a gene: 5. The DNA of the CDR3 is TGTGCCAGCAGTTCGACAGGGTTTGGCAATCAGCCCCAGCATTTT. It yields the protein CASSSTGFGNQPQHF.

The chain couples TRBV7-8 to TRBJ2-7; TRBD1 agrees at 7 bases. This CDR3 has 16 residues. With V trimmed by 1 base and J by 3 bases, 9 bases remained unmatched. Germline CDR1 is SGHVS and CDR2 is FQNEAQ. The CDR3 protein is CASSLGTTGIGYEQYF. CDR3 sequence (DNA): TGTGCCAGCAGCTTAGGGACGACAGGGATCGGCTACGAGCAGTACTTC.

The genes are TRBV18 and TRBJ2-1, with 7 bases aligning to TRBD2. Germline loops: CDR1 KGHSH, CDR2 LQKENI. The J segment lost 5 bases and the V segment lost 3 bases, leaving 10 bases of the junction unmatched. The CDR3 is 16 amino acids. CDR3 nucleotide sequence: TGTGCCAGCTCACCCGGCGGGGGATGGGGAAACAATGAGCAGTTCTTC. It yields the protein CASSPGGGWGNNEQFF.

CDR3 loop: CASSPGLAAYEQYF. The CDR3 coding sequence is TGTGCCAGCAGCCCGGGACTAGCGGCTTACGAGCAGTACTTC. The V and J genes are TRBV4-2 and TRBJ2-7; 11 nucleotides line up with TRBD2. The CDR3 has 14 residues. The germline V gene has CDR1 LGHNA and CDR2 YNFKEQ. Trimming at V came to 4 bases and at J to 4 bases, leaving 3 bases not matched to a gene.

V gene TRBV5-6 combines with J gene TRBJ1-2; D is undetermined. V lost 1 base to trimming and J lost 4 bases, with 11 bases between them. This CDR3 spans 14 amino acids. The germline gives CDR1 SGHDT, CDR2 YYEEEE. The CDR3 DNA reads as TGTGCCAGCAGCTTGCCGGGAGTGGGCTATGGCTACACCTTC. This sequence encodes CASSLPGVGYGYTF. Combining the CDR3 with reference TRBV5-6 and TRBJ1-2 gives the whole variable domain DAGVTQSPTHLIKTRGQQVTLRCSPKSGHDTVSWYQQALGQGPQFIFQYYEEEERQRGNFPDRFSGHQFPNYSSELNVNALLLGDSALYLCASSLPGVGYGYTFGSGTRLTVV.

The J gene is TRBJ2-3, the V gene TRBV5-4, with 10 bases lining up with TRBD2. J lost 3 bases, V lost 2 bases, and 6 bases had no gene match. Germline CDR1 SGHNT, CDR2 YYREEE (reference sequence). CDR3 length: 16 residues. The CDR3 here is CASSLLAGSGTDTQYF. DNA for the CDR3: TGTGCCAGCAGCTTACTAGCGGGGAGCGGTACAGATACGCAGTATTTT.

CDR3 coding DNA: TGTGCCAGCAGCCCCTTGACAGGGGGTTCTGGAAACACCATATATTTT. Residues: CASSPLTGGSGNTIYF. V gene TRBV5-6 combines with J gene TRBJ1-3; 9 bases fit TRBD1. V shed 4 bases and J 1 base; nucleotides not matched to a gene: 6. The germline CDR1 and CDR2 sequences are SGHDT and YYEEEE. There are 16 residues in the CDR3.

V gene TRBV4-1 combines with J gene TRBJ1-4, with no clear D. Germline V gene sequence: CDR1 MGHRA, CDR2 YSYEKL. CDR3 length equals 17 residues. V was trimmed by 4 bases and J by 3 bases, leaving 18 bases between them. CDR3 amino acids: CASSPLTVVKANEKLFF. The CDR3 DNA sequence: TGCGCCAGCAGCCCCCTGACTGTGGTGAAGGCTAATGAAAAACTGTTTTTT.